This section outlines one TCR beta chain sequence together with its context. What it binds is not known. This CDR3 is 13 amino acids long. Germline V gene lookup returns CDR1 SGHNT and CDR2 YYREEE (reference sequence). V dropped 4 bases and J dropped 8 bases, with 15 bases sitting between them. Some clones are missing from TCRdb's copy, which holds only in-frame ones; the method was immunoSEQ multiplex PCR. Here the sample spans around 200,000 clones, around 82% being singletons. The donors were in the roughly 130-subject validation cohort; that cohort was separate from the roughly 700-subject first cohort. This sample is part of a study of cytomegalovirus exposure and HLA in healthy donors. Study observations and caveats: 150 to 200 TCR beta chains were listed as cytomegalovirus-associated. A subsequent analysis found that TCR clusters from the first cohort also tended to co-occur in the 120 or so validation repertoires, with about 93% of cluster scores above 0.

This TCR derives from a woman aged 18-30 years in good health and CMV-seropositive. V is TRBV5-4 and J is TRBJ1-1; perhaps TRBD1 as D (6 bases). Source material: PBMCs. The CDR3 spells CASSLKTDREAFF. CDR3 in DNA: TGTGCCAGCAGCCTAAAAACGGACAGAGAAGCTTTCTTT.